This TCR beta chain was captured by sequencing in a study of CD4 T cells in relation to SARS-CoV-2 and coronaviruses. Using immunoSEQ multiplex PCR, the repertoire was profiled, and TCRdb retains in-frame clones only, with some absent. This table has about 19,000 clones, roughly 80% appearing once. J gave up 2 bases and V 0 bases, and 10 bases lay outside the gene matches. The CDR3 is 18 residues long. The germline CDR1 and CDR2 sequences are LGHNT and FRNRAP. In the case of this clone: Its matching antigen is unknown.

Unexposed donor CD4+ T cells date from about 2010-2019, before the COVID-19 pandemic. The cells were cultured for about ten days before CD4+ T cells were isolated. As cell numbers allowed, unexposed-donor CD4+ T cells faced SARS-CoV-2 S/N and four cold-coronavirus spikes. The V call is TRBV12-5, the J call TRBJ2-7; 10 bases are a match to TRBD1. This clonotype was sampled from a human donor in good health. The sample consisted of CD4+ T cells from PBMCs, cultured in vitro. CDR3: CASGLVLWDRGQTYEQYF. In DNA, the CDR3 is TGTGCTAGTGGTTTGGTATTATGGGACAGGGGTCAAACCTACGAGCAGTACTTC.